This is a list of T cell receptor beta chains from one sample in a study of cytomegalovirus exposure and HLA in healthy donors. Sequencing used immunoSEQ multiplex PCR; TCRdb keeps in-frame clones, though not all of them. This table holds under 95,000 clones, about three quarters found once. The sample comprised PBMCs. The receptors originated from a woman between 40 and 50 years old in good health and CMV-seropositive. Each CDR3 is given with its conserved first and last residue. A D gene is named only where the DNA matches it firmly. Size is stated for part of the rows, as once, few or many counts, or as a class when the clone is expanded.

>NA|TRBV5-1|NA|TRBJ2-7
CASSFGGPSYEQYF
TGCGCCAGCAGCTTCGGGGGGCCCTCCTACGAGCAGTACTTC
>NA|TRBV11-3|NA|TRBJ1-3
CASSPTGSGNTIYF
TGTGCCAGCAGCCCAACCGGCTCTGGAAACACCATATATTTT
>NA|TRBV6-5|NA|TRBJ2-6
CASRTRGSGANVLTF
TGTGCCAGCAGGACCCGAGGCTCTGGGGCCAACGTCCTGACTTTC
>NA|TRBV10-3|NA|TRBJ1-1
CAIGSGNTEAFF
TGTGCCATCGGGAGCGGGAACACTGAAGCTTTCTTT
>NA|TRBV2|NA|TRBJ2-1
CASKQLGGGGFF
TGTGCCAGCAAGCAACTAGGAGGAGGTGGGTTCTTC
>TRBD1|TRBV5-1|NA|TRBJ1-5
CASSVLPAGTGDHQPQHF
TGCGCCAGCAGCGTATTACCCGCCGGGACAGGGGATCATCAGCCCCAGCATTTT
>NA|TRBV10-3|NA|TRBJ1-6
CAISALSSSYNSPLHF
TGTGCCATCAGTGCCCTCTCCAGCTCCTATAATTCACCCCTCCACTTT
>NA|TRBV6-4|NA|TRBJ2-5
CARDQGCGSGLYQETQYF
TGTGCCAGAGACCAAGGGTGTGGTAGCGGACTGTACCAAGAGACCCAGTACTTC
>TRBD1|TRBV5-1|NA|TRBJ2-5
CASRSGDRGPQETQYF
TGCGCCAGCAGGAGTGGGGACAGGGGGCCCCAAGAGACCCAGTACTTC
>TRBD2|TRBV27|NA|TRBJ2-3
CASSLWGGTSGQTSTDTQYF
TGTGCCAGCAGTTTATGGGGGGGGACTAGCGGCCAAACTAGCACAGATACGCAGTATTTT
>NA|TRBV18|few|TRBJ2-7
CASSPDSYEQYF
TGTGCCAGCTCACCAGACAGCTACGAGCAGTACTTC
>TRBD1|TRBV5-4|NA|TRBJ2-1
CASSQTGQARFF
TGTGCCAGCAGCCAAACCGGACAGGCTCGGTTCTTC
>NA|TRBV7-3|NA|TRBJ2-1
CASSLTPTEYNEQFF
TGTGCCAGCAGCTTAACTCCGACGGAGTACAATGAGCAGTTCTTC
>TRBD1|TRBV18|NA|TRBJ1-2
CASSPATGGDYGYTF
TGTGCCAGCTCACCTGCGACAGGGGGCGACTATGGCTACACCTTC
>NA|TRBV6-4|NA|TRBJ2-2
CASSDGTNTGELFF
TGTGCCAGCAGTGACGGGACTAACACCGGGGAGCTGTTTTTT
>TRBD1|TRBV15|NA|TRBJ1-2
CATLRRTGGDYGYTF
TGTGCCACCCTCCGAAGGACAGGGGGAGACTATGGCTACACCTTC
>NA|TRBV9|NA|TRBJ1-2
CASSVEEGSYGYTF
TGTGCCAGCAGCGTAGAGGAGGGATCCTATGGCTACACCTTC
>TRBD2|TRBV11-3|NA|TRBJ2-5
CASSLGLAGPYQETQYF
TGTGCCAGCAGCTTAGGACTAGCGGGGCCATACCAAGAGACCCAGTACTTC
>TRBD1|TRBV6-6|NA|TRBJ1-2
CATRDSSNYGYTF
TGTGCCACCAGGGACAGCTCTAACTATGGCTACACCTTC
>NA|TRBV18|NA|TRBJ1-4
CASSPTDSNEKLFF
TGTGCCAGCTCACCGACAGACTCTAATGAAAAACTGTTTTTT
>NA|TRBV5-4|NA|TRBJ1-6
CASSLAVSSYNSPLHF
TGTGCCAGCAGCTTAGCTGTAAGCTCCTATAATTCACCCCTCCACTTT
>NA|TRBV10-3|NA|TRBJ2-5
CAISQTAGSQETQYF
TGTGCCATCAGTCAAACGGCGGGGAGCCAAGAGACCCAGTACTTC
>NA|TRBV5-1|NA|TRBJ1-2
CASSLTQGYGYTF
TGCGCCAGCAGCTTGACGCAGGGCTATGGCTACACCTTC
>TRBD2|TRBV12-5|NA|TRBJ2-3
CASGLGGGADTQYF
TGTGCTAGTGGGTTGGGGGGGGGTGCAGATACGCAGTATTTT
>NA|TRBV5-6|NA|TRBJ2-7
CASSLFGQGSSYEQYF
TGTGCCAGCAGCTTGTTTGGCCAGGGGTCATCCTACGAGCAGTACTTC
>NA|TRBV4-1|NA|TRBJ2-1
CASSPTGSLAFQFF
TGCGCCAGCAGCCCAACCGGGTCCCTCGCGTTCCAGTTCTTC
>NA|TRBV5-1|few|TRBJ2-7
CASSLASTRRAYEQYF
TGCGCCAGCAGCTTGGCCAGCACTAGGCGGGCTTACGAGCAGTACTTC
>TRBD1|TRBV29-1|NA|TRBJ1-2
CSVRTGMDYGYTF
TGCAGCGTACGGACAGGGATGGACTATGGCTACACCTTC
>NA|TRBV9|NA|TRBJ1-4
CASSQGGGNEKLFF
TGTGCCAGCAGCCAAGGGGGTGGGAATGAAAAACTGTTTTTT
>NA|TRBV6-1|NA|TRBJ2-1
CASSDVVATLYNEQFF
TGTGCCAGCAGTGATGTAGTAGCTACCCTCTACAATGAGCAGTTCTTC
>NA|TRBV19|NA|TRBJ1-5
CASSSEPRLPQHF
TGTGCCAGTAGTTCCGAACCCAGGCTACCCCAGCATTTT
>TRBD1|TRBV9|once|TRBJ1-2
CASSTSTGANNYGYTF
TGTGCCAGCAGCACCTCAACAGGGGCAAATAACTATGGCTACACCTTC
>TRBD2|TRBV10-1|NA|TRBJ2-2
CASSESLAGGISPGELFF
TGCGCCAGCAGTGAGAGCCTAGCGGGCGGGATTTCCCCCGGGGAGCTGTTTTTT
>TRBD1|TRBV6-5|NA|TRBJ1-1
CASRPPGQGTPEAFF
TGTGCCAGCAGACCTCCGGGACAGGGGACGCCTGAAGCTTTCTTT
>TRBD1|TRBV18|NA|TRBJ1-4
CASSPPGTAFNEKLFF
TGTGCCAGCTCACCTCCCGGGACAGCTTTTAATGAAAAACTGTTTTTT
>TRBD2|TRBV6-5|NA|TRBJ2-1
CASTEGLARWNEQFF
TGTGCCAGCACCGAGGGACTAGCAAGGTGGAATGAGCAGTTCTTC
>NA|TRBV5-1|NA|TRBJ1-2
CASSSDYGYTF
TGCGCCAGCAGCTCGGACTATGGCTACACCTTC
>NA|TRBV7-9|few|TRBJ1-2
CASSDYTGSRDGYTF
TGTGCCAGCAGCGACTATACAGGGAGTAGAGATGGCTACACCTTC
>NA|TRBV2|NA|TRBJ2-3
CASSVFTDTQYF
TGTGCCAGCTCCGTATTCACAGATACGCAGTATTTT
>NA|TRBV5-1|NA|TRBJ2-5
CASSVGQQETQYF
TGCGCCAGCAGCGTTGGACAGCAAGAGACCCAGTACTTC
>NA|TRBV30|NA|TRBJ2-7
CAWSLYPYEQYF
TGTGCCTGGAGTCTCTATCCCTACGAGCAGTACTTC
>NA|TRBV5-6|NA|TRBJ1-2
CASSAQADYGYTF
TGTGCCAGCAGCGCCCAAGCGGACTATGGCTACACCTTC
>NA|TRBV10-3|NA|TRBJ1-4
CAISEVRQENEKLFF
TGTGCCATCAGTGAGGTTAGACAGGAGAATGAAAAACTGTTTTTT
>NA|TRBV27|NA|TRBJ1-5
CASSYGRGYSNQPQHF
TGTGCCAGCAGTTACGGTCGGGGGTATAGCAATCAGCCCCAGCATTTT
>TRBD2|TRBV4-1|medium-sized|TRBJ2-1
CASSRGLAGGRLGYNEQFF
TGCGCCAGCAGCCGCGGACTAGCGGGGGGGCGGTTGGGCTACAATGAGCAGTTCTTC
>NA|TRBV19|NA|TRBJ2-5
CASSIDRDLAPYF
TGTGCCAGTAGTATAGATCGGGACTTGGCTCCATACTTC
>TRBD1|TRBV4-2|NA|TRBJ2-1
CASSRDRSLNEQFF
TGTGCCAGCAGCCGGGACAGGTCGTTGAATGAGCAGTTCTTC
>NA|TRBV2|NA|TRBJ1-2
CASSERGDYGYTF
TGTGCCAGCAGTGAACGGGGGGACTATGGCTACACCTTC
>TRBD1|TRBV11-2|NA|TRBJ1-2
CASSYDRENYGYTF
TGTGCCAGCAGCTACGACAGGGAGAACTATGGCTACACCTTC
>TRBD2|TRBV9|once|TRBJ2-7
CASSYKPGRDEQYF
TGTGCCAGCAGCTATAAACCCGGGAGGGACGAGCAGTACTTC
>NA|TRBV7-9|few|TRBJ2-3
CASSPGVDGDTQYF
TGTGCCAGCAGCCCCGGGGTGGATGGAGATACGCAGTATTTT
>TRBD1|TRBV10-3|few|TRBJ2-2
CAISGRTGGNTGELFF
TGTGCCATCAGTGGCCGGACAGGGGGGAACACCGGGGAGCTGTTTTTT
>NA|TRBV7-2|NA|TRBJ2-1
CASSLVRARTGWGIF
TGTGCCAGCAGCTTAGTAAGGGCCCGGACGGGGTGGGGAATCTTC
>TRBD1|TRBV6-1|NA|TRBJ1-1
CASSDRGRLQTEAFF
TGTGCCAGCAGTGACAGGGGGCGCCTTCAAACTGAAGCTTTCTTT
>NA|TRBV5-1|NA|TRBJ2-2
CASSFQQDTGELFF
TGCGCCAGCAGCTTTCAACAGGACACCGGGGAGCTGTTTTTT
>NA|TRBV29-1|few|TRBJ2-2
CSVPGTTNTGELFF
TGCAGCGTTCCCGGGACAACCAACACCGGGGAGCTGTTTTTT
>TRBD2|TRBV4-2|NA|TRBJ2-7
CASSQALAVGYEQYF
TGTGCCAGCAGCCAAGCCCTAGCGGTGGGCTACGAGCAGTACTTC